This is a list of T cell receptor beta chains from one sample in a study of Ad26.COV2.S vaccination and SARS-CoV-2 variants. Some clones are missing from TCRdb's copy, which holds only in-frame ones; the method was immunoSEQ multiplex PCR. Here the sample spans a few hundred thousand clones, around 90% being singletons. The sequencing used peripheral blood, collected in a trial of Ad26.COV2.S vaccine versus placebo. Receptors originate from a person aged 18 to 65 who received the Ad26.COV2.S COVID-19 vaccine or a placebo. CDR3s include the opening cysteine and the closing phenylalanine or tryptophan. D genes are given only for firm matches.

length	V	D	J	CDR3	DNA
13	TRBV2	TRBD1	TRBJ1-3	CAGQAISGNTIYF	TGTGCCGGACAGGCTATCTCTGGAAACACCATATATTTT
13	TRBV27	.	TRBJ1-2	CASSLDRDYGYTF	TGTGCCAGCAGTTTAGACAGAGATTATGGCTACACCTTC
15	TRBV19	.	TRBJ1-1	CASSIGPGANTEAFF	TGTGCCAGTAGTATAGGGCCCGGGGCGAACACTGAAGCTTTCTTT
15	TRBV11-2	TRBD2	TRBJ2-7	CASSLTSVTSYEQYF	TGTGCCAGCAGCTTAACTAGCGTGACCTCCTACGAGCAGTACTTC
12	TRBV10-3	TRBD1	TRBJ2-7	CAIRDRAYEQYF	TGTGCCATCCGGGACAGGGCCTACGAGCAGTACTTC
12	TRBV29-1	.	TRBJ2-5	CSARVAPETQYF	TGCAGCGCCCGGGTGGCTCCGGAGACCCAGTACTTC
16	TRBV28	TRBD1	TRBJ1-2	CASSLPPQGADYGYTF	TGTGCCAGCAGTTTACCCCCACAGGGGGCCGATTATGGCTACACCTTC
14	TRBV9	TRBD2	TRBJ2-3	CASSAMTSADTQYF	TGTGCCAGCAGCGCTATGACTAGCGCAGATACGCAGTATTTT
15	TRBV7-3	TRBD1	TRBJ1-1	CASSFGDRVDAEAFF	TGTGCCAGCAGCTTCGGAGACAGGGTTGACGCTGAAGCTTTCTTT
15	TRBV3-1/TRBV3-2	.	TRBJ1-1	CASSSPTGMNTEAFF	TGTGCCAGCAGCTCTCCTACAGGGATGAACACTGAAGCTTTCTTT
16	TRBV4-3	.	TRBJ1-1	CASSQLGGPGATEAFF	TGCGCCAGCAGCCAACTGGGCGGCCCCGGGGCCACTGAAGCTTTCTTT
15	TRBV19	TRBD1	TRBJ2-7	CASSHQGGQGSEQYF	TGTGCCAGTAGTCACCAGGGGGGACAGGGCTCCGAGCAGTACTTC
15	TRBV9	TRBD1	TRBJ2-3	CASSAQQGAGDTQYF	TGTGCCAGCAGCGCCCAACAGGGGGCTGGAGATACGCAGTATTTT
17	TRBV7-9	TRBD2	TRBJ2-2	CASSLARLALNTGELFF	TGTGCCAGCAGCTTAGCAAGACTAGCGCTGAACACCGGGGAGCTGTTTTTT
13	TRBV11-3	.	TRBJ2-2	CASSLDGAGELFF	TGTGCCAGCAGCTTAGATGGGGCCGGGGAGCTGTTTTTT
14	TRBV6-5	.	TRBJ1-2	CASSYAGTNYGYTF	TGTGCCAGCAGTTACGCCGGGACGAACTATGGCTACACCTTC
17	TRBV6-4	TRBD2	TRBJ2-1	CASSEELAGANGNEQFF	TGTGCCAGCAGTGAGGAACTAGCGGGAGCCAACGGGAATGAGCAGTTCTTC
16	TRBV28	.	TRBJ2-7	CASSLSAQGTPYEQYF	TGTGCCAGCAGTTTATCGGCTCAGGGAACCCCCTACGAGCAGTACTTC
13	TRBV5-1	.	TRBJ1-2	CASQSTGNYGYTF	TGCGCCAGTCAATCGACGGGTAACTATGGCTACACCTTC
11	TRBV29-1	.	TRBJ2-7	CSVGFGYEQYF	TGCAGCGTTGGGTTCGGATACGAGCAGTACTTC